This T cell receptor (beta chain) was recovered during a study of long-term antiretroviral therapy in people with HIV. About the study: Initial samples were collected about a decade before the 2015 immediate-ART recommendation.

Broader study findings: Clones that had undergone expansion before ART prevailed in the repertoire throughout all time points. Among HIV repertoires, CDR3 length ranges were narrower than those of controls.

Notes on this clone: Antigen specificity is unknown.

The assay used was immunoSEQ (version v3.0), run at survey level. The repertoire was sequenced with immunoSEQ multiplex PCR; TCRdb's copy has only in-frame clones and lacks some. Of some 17,000 clones listed, over 70% are singletons. Treated in the United States were all of the participants with HIV. The CDR3 is 14 amino acids. The ends lost 7 bases at V and 7 bases at J; junction bases unmatched: 13. Germline-derived CDR1 and CDR2 are MNHEY and SMNVEV (reference sequence). J is TRBJ2-7 and V is TRBV27; 7 bases are shared with TRBD2. This receptor was obtained from a man aged 25 to 45 with HIV. Specimen: unsorted PBMCs, collected about 1.2 years before starting antiretroviral therapy. CDR3 in DNA: TGTGCCAGCATTGATCCAGCGGGGTCCGGGGAGCAGTACTTC. It codes for CASIDPAGSGEQYF.